Described below is a single T cell receptor (beta chain) sequence and its context. These data are taken from a study of blood T cell repertoires in COVID-19. Background on the study: Sites in the United States, Italy and Spain provided acute and convalescent COVID-19 samples.

J gave up 4 bases and V 3 bases, and 5 bases lay outside the gene matches. The CDR3 runs to 16 residues. Per germline, CDR1 KGHDR and CDR2 SFDVKD. Profiled with immunoSEQ multiplex PCR; TCRdb holds only in-frame clones, not every one. The sample lists 65,000 to 100,000 clones, 80% to 90% occurring once. The sequencing input was peripheral blood. The origin of this receptor is a man in his fifties with acute or convalescent COVID-19. The V gene is TRBV24-1, the J gene TRBJ1-5; 10 bases map to TRBD1. The CDR3 nucleotides are TGTGCCACCAGTGATACCGGACAGGGGGTAAATCAGCCCCAGCATTTT. Its translation: CATSDTGQGVNQPQHF.